The 8 T cell receptor beta chains in this list originate from one sample, sequenced in a study of blood T cells in healthy people across ages. Combining a sample-barcoded 5' primer with a J-beta primer mix, a second PCR ran for 7 to 11 cycles. MiXCR was run by TCRdb on the 5' RACE reads, yielding one entry per CDR3 protein. Among about 1,500,000 distinct CDR3 sequences, over 25% were seen once, and the ten largest hold about 7.7%. The specimen sequenced was blood. Source of these receptors: a woman between 25 and 40 years old in good health.

There are a few counts of this clonotype. V gene TRBV12-3 or TRBV12-4 combines with J gene TRBJ1-6; no reliable D call. The CDR3 loop spans 14 amino acids. V dropped 1 base and J dropped 11 bases, with 12 bases sitting between them. The CDR3 nucleotides are TGTGCCAGCAGTTTAGGACGTAAAGCTACACCCCTCCACTTT. Amino acid sequence: CASSLGRKATPLHF.

Here the CDR3 DNA reads TGTGCCAGCAGCTATAGCGGGAGCGGCTCCGGGGAGCTGTTTTTT. Amino acid sequence: CASSYSGSGSGELFF. The chain links TRBV7-9 to TRBJ2-2; 9 bases agree with TRBD2. The CDR3 contains 15 residues. Germline V gives CDR1 SEHNR, CDR2 FQNEAQ (reference sequence). V dropped 4 bases and J dropped 6; count of bases not matched to a gene: 6. Full variable domain (missing parts from reference TRBV7-9 and TRBJ2-2): DTGVSQNPRHKITKRGQNVTFRCDPISEHNRLYWYRQTLGQGPEFLTYFQNEAQLEKSRLLSDRFSAERPKGSFSTLEIQRTEQGDSAMYLCASSYSGSGSGELFFGEGSRLTVL.

The chain links TRBV27 to TRBJ2-1; 8 nucleotides agree with TRBD2. Germline lookup yields CDR1 MNHEY and CDR2 SMNVEV (reference sequence). V dropped 0 bases and J dropped 8; count of bases not matched to a gene: 6. The length of the CDR3 is 15 residues. CDR3 in amino acids: CASSLSAGVYYEQFF. CDR3 coding DNA: TGTGCCAGCAGTTTATCAGCGGGAGTTTACTATGAGCAGTTCTTC.

The V and J genes are TRBV19 and TRBJ2-1; D uncertain. V dropped 8 bases and J dropped 1 base, with 18 bases sitting between them. CDR1 LNHDA and CDR2 SQIVND come from the germline V gene (reference sequence). This CDR3 is 16 amino acids long. The CDR3 bases are TGTGCCAGTCGAACCAATGCGCACCTATCCTACAATGAGCAGTTCTTC. Translated, it gives CASRTNAHLSYNEQFF.

Remarks on this clonotype: A read error may produce the germline difference seen at one junction end. The gene calls are TRBV15 and TRBJ1-1; 7 bases match TRBD1. Per the germline V gene, CDR1 is LNHNV and CDR2 is YYDKDF (reference sequence). The CDR3 runs to 14 residues. The CDR3 coding sequence is TGTACCACCAGCAGGACAGGAACGGACACTGAAGCTTTCTTT. Its protein product is CTTSRTGTDTEAFF.

This chain uses TRBV5-6 with TRBJ2-5, with TRBD2 matching 13 bases. The DNA end is more similar to TRBJ2-7, so the J call may be wrong. Germline lookup yields CDR1 SGHDT and CDR2 YYEEEE. The CDR3 runs 16 residues. For the CDR3, the DNA is TGTGCCAGCAGCTTACTCGGACTAGCGGGAGTGTACGAGCAGTACTTC. Encoded protein: CASSLLGLAGVYEQYF.

J is TRBJ1-2 and V is TRBV20-1; no firm D call. Germline lookup yields CDR1 DFQATT and CDR2 SNEGSKA (reference sequence). The ends were cut back, 5 bases at V and 8 bases at J, with 15 bases in the middle. CDR3 size: 12 residues. The CDR3 DNA sequence: TGCAGTGCTCCGACATCTTTAGGAGGCTACACCTTC. Protein: CSAPTSLGGYTF.

This clonotype was seen only a few times. An end of the junction differs from the germline gene, which may be a read error. This sequence joins TRBV6-5 and TRBJ1-1; TRBD1 is a possible D gene (5 bases). There are 16 residues in the CDR3. Looked up from germline, CDR1 is MNHEY and CDR2 is SVGAGI. As DNA, the CDR3 is TGTGCCTGCAGTTCCCAACCAGGCGGGGGAGGCACTGAAGCTTTCTTT. It yields the protein CACSSQPGGGGTEAFF.